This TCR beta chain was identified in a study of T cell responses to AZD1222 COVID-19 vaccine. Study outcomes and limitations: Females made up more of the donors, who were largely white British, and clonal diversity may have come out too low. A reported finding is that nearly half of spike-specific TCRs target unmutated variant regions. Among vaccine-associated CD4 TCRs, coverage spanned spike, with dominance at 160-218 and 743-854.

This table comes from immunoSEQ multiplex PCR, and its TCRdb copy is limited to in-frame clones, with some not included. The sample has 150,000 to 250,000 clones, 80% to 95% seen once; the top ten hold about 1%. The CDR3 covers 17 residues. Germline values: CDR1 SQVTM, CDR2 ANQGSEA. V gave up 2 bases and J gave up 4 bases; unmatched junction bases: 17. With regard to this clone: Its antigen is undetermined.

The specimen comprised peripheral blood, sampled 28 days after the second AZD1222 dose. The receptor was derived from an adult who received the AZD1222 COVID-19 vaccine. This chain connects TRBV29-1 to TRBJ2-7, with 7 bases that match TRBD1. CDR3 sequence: CSVERRVFGTASYEQYF. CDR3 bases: TGCAGCGTTGAAAGGCGTGTATTTGGGACAGCGTCGTACGAGCAGTACTTC.